This T cell receptor beta chain was obtained from a study of regulatory T cells in long-lasting Graves disease. CDR3 length: 13 residues. Germline V gene lookup returns CDR1 LGHNA and CDR2 YNFKEQ. Trimming cost V 6 bases and J 5 bases, with 13 bases left between them. The table lists this clonotype with a few counts. Specified time point: newly diagnosed GD, antithyroid drugs for less than 3 months. Making the TCR library involved RNA that had been extracted from PBMCs. Under American Thyroid Association guidelines, Graves' disease was diagnosed. Through Arm-PCR of CDR3 regions and iRepertoire HTBI primers, TCR beta libraries were built. TCRdb re-called the multiplex PCR reads through MiXCR, storing one row per CDR3 protein. The data contain around 460,000 distinct CDR3 sequences, around 15% of them seen just once; the ten biggest clones take up around a sixth. These same records also appear under a second study, on T cells in Graves' hyperthyroidism and ophthalmopathy. As reported in that work: Stable hyperthyroidism was separated from ophthalmopathy by a model based on 13 V-J features.

Sequences were derived from peripheral blood mononuclear cells (PBMCs), sampled at new diagnosis, from a patient treated with antithyroid drugs. This TCR came from a woman aged 45-65 years with Graves disease. This chain uses TRBV4-2 with TRBJ1-2, with D perhaps TRBD1 (6 bases). The CDR3 nucleotides read TGTGCCAGCAGTATAACAGGGCAATATGGCTACACCTTC. As protein: CASSITGQYGYTF.